These 11 T cell receptor beta chains originate from one sample sequenced in a study of cytomegalovirus exposure and HLA in healthy donors. PCR primers comprised 60 Vbeta and 13 Jbeta primers. The assay was immunoSEQ multiplex PCR, and TCRdb's table has in-frame clones only and misses some. The data contain 65,000 to 85,000 clones, around four fifths of them seen just once; the ten biggest clones take up under 3.5%. The sample taken for sequencing was PBMCs. These receptors were taken from a man aged 50 to 60 in good health and CMV-seropositive.

Turning to this clone: At one of its ends the junction is not consistent with the germline gene, which may arise from a read error. The chain carries TRBV7-9 and TRBJ2-7; D gene ambiguous. In germline, CDR1 is SEHNR, CDR2 FQNEAQ (reference sequence). This CDR3 has 12 amino acids. The CDR3 loop reads CSSSFGVYEQYF. The CDR3 nucleotides read TGTTCCAGCAGCTTCGGTGTTTACGAGCAGTACTTC.

This rearrangement joins TRBV5-1 to TRBJ1-2, with D possibly being TRBD1 (6 bases). The CDR3 is 14 residues long. Per the germline V gene, CDR1 is SGHRS and CDR2 is YFSETQ. Trimming cost V 5 bases and J 5 bases, with 16 bases left between them. CDR3 sequence: CASRRRRGRYGYTF. The CDR3 DNA is TGCGCCAGCAGGCGTAGGCGGGGGCGGTATGGCTACACCTTC.

The chain uses TRBV9 and TRBJ1-1, with D possibly TRBD1 on 6 matching bases. V lost 5 bases and J 1 base, leaving 12 bases between the germline ends. Germline values: CDR1 SGDLS, CDR2 YYNGEE. The CDR3 is 14 residues long. For the CDR3, the DNA is TGTGCCAGCAGAGGGGCGGGGGCGAACACTGAAGCTTTCTTT. This encodes CASRGAGANTEAFF.

This clone occurred once. The chain links TRBV10-3 to TRBJ1-1; the D gene is possibly TRBD1 (6 bases). This CDR3 is built from 13 residues. CDR1 and CDR2 (germline): ENHRY, SYGVKD. Trimming took 10 bases from V and 0 from J, leaving 12 bases between them. The CDR3 protein is CATGGTLNTEAFF. In nucleotides, the CDR3 is TGTGCCACGGGGGGGACACTGAACACTGAAGCTTTCTTT.

CDR3 DNA sequence: TGTGCCAGCACCATGCCCCCCACAGAGCAGTTCTTC. Residues: CASTMPPTEQFF. The chain employs TRBV7-2 and TRBJ2-1; D not certain. Germline CDR1 and CDR2: SGHTA and FQGNSA. The CDR3 spans 12 residues. Deletions cut 7 bases from V and 10 bases from J, with 14 bases between.

CDR3 DNA sequence: TGTGCTAGTGGTCGGACTACTAGCGGGAGAAACACCGGGGAGCTGTTTTTT. The encoded protein is CASGRTTSGRNTGELFF. The rearrangement links TRBV12-5 to TRBJ2-2; 11 bases map to TRBD2. J lost 2 bases, V lost 5 bases, and 7 bases had no gene match. The CDR3 contains 17 residues. CDR1 and CDR2 (germline): LGHNT, FRNRAP.

Only one count was recorded for this clone. The genes are TRBV6-5 and TRBJ1-2; 7 bases line up with TRBD1. The CDR3 has 13 residues. V lost 5 bases, J lost 8 bases, and 8 bases stayed unmatched. CDR1 MNHEY and CDR2 SVGAGI come from the germline V gene. The CDR3 DNA is TGTGCCAGCAGTCTTATCCAGGGGGAGGGCTACACCTTC. Translating it yields CASSLIQGEGYTF.

The V and J genes are TRBV6-4 and TRBJ2-3; tentatively, D is TRBD2 (6 bases). The CDR3 length is 15 residues. Trimming removed 4 bases from V and 2 bases from J, with 13 bases in between. In germline, CDR1 is MRHNA, CDR2 SNTAGT. The CDR3 DNA follows: TGTGCCAGCAGTGTCGCGGGGCTTCACACAGATACGCAGTATTTT. Its translation: CASSVAGLHTDTQYF.

This clone has more than one count but fewer than ten. An end of the junction differs from the germline gene, which may be a read error. The V gene is TRBV7-3, the J gene TRBJ2-6, with 10 nucleotides matching TRBD1. CDR1 and CDR2 (germline): SGHTA, FQGTGA. This CDR3 spans 16 amino acids. CDR3 DNA: TGTGCCAGCAGCCGACAGGGGGCGTATGGGGCCAACGGCCTGACTTTC. The encoded protein is CASSRQGAYGANGLTF.

For this clone: A junction end diverges from the germline sequence, so it may reflect a read error. The same CDR3 also results from other DNA sequences found in this sample. The rearrangement joins TRBV10-3 to TRBJ2-4; maybe TRBD2 (7 bases). CDR1 is ENHRY and CDR2 is SYGVKD in the germline V gene. The CDR3 is 15 residues long. CDR3 region: CAISETGGIENSQYF. In nucleotides, the CDR3 is TGTGCCATCAGTGAAACGGGGGGCATAGAAAACAGTCAGTACTTC.

This clone showed up just once. V is TRBV14 and J is TRBJ2-1; 7 bases line up with TRBD2. This CDR3 spans 13 amino acids. Trimming removed 0 bases from V and 15 bases from J; junction bases left unmatched: 8. Germline-derived CDR1 and CDR2 are SGHDN and FVKESK. The CDR3 loop reads CASSQDLGLPRFF. The CDR3 bases are TGTGCCAGCAGCCAAGATCTGGGACTACCTCGGTTCTTC. Full variable domain (remainder filled in from reference TRBV14 and TRBJ2-1): EAGVTQFPSHSVIEKGQTVTLRCDPISGHDNLYWYRRVMGKEIKFLLHFVKESKQDESGMPNNRFLAERTGGTYSTLKVQPAELEDSGVYFCASSQDLGLPRFFGPGTRLTVL.